Listed below are T cell receptor beta chains from one sample, sequenced in a study of shared clonotypes between healthy human individuals. The method was immunoSEQ multiplex PCR; TCRdb's version includes in-frame clones alone and lacks a portion of them. The table has about 2.1 million clones, about 92% seen once. The sample was naive CD8+ T cells from PBMCs. The receptors stem from a man younger than 35 in good health. Some clones in this sample may be carry-over from other donors' samples. CDR3s include the opening cysteine and the closing phenylalanine or tryptophan. The order of the fields is V gene, clone size, J gene, CDR3 protein. The listing skips clone size in some rows; elsewhere it reads once, few, many or a size class.

v_call: TRBV2; clone_size: -; j_call: TRBJ2-7; cdr3_aa: CASSGYGQEAYEQYF
v_call: TRBV5-1; clone_size: -; j_call: TRBJ2-1; cdr3_aa: CASSPTDRSSYNEQFF
v_call: TRBV29-1; clone_size: -; j_call: TRBJ2-1; cdr3_aa: CSVARTSGRADEQFF
v_call: TRBV9; clone_size: -; j_call: TRBJ2-7; cdr3_aa: CASSVSPDETYEQYF
v_call: TRBV13; clone_size: -; j_call: TRBJ2-1; cdr3_aa: CASSTTLAGESYNEQFF
v_call: TRBV15; clone_size: -; j_call: TRBJ1-1; cdr3_aa: CATSPKVGTEAFF
v_call: TRBV19; clone_size: -; j_call: TRBJ1-4; cdr3_aa: CASSTDNEKLFF
v_call: TRBV19; clone_size: once; j_call: TRBJ2-2; cdr3_aa: CASSKPGRGIGGELFF
v_call: TRBV9; clone_size: -; j_call: TRBJ2-1; cdr3_aa: CASSVVRGQGSNEQFF
v_call: TRBV7-9; clone_size: -; j_call: TRBJ2-2; cdr3_aa: CASSYGTRDLRGTGELFF
v_call: TRBV15; clone_size: -; j_call: TRBJ2-2; cdr3_aa: CATSSAPPTSWVSGELFF
v_call: TRBV9; clone_size: -; j_call: TRBJ2-2; cdr3_aa: CASSGSSASGRAGELFF
v_call: TRBV7-9; clone_size: -; j_call: TRBJ2-7; cdr3_aa: CASSRAAPERDEQYF
v_call: TRBV5-6; clone_size: -; j_call: TRBJ2-3; cdr3_aa: CASSLDGTSGSFGTDTQYF
v_call: TRBV6-1; clone_size: -; j_call: TRBJ1-1; cdr3_aa: CASSESTEAFF
v_call: TRBV7-9; clone_size: -; j_call: TRBJ2-1; cdr3_aa: CASSDMTSGPYNEQFF
v_call: TRBV6-1; clone_size: -; j_call: TRBJ2-2; cdr3_aa: CASRRDRGHTGELFF
v_call: TRBV7-9; clone_size: once; j_call: TRBJ2-7; cdr3_aa: CASSLVVEGGEQYF
v_call: TRBV15; clone_size: -; j_call: TRBJ2-7; cdr3_aa: CATSRRAGVSYEQYF
v_call: TRBV4-1; clone_size: -; j_call: TRBJ1-2; cdr3_aa: CASSHPGEGHVNGYTF
v_call: TRBV10-2; clone_size: -; j_call: TRBJ2-1; cdr3_aa: CASSEPRTGYNEQFF
v_call: TRBV7-9; clone_size: -; j_call: TRBJ2-1; cdr3_aa: CASSPRSANEQFF
v_call: TRBV6-5; clone_size: -; j_call: TRBJ2-7; cdr3_aa: CASSYTPWTGLHEQYF
v_call: TRBV6-5; clone_size: -; j_call: TRBJ2-7; cdr3_aa: CASSDRGTYEQYF
v_call: TRBV25-1; clone_size: -; j_call: TRBJ1-2; cdr3_aa: CASSETGDLFYGYTF
v_call: TRBV2; clone_size: -; j_call: TRBJ1-3; cdr3_aa: CASSGTGTGFGNTIYF
v_call: TRBV7-8; clone_size: -; j_call: TRBJ1-1; cdr3_aa: CASSFGGGLMNTEAFF
v_call: TRBV7-2; clone_size: -; j_call: TRBJ2-7; cdr3_aa: CASSLGASVSYEQYF
v_call: TRBV27; clone_size: -; j_call: TRBJ1-4; cdr3_aa: CASTTGGTNEKLFF
v_call: TRBV11-3; clone_size: -; j_call: TRBJ2-7; cdr3_aa: CASSSRDRSYEQYF
v_call: TRBV6-5; clone_size: -; j_call: TRBJ1-1; cdr3_aa: CASRYRGQMNTEAFF
v_call: TRBV9; clone_size: -; j_call: TRBJ2-7; cdr3_aa: CASSVGTSESYEQYF
v_call: TRBV6-1; clone_size: -; j_call: TRBJ2-7; cdr3_aa: CASSPKLVDEQYF
v_call: TRBV6-5; clone_size: -; j_call: TRBJ2-1; cdr3_aa: CASSYSLGEWGDEQFF
v_call: TRBV6-1; clone_size: -; j_call: TRBJ2-3; cdr3_aa: CASSAARSTDTQYF
v_call: TRBV28; clone_size: -; j_call: TRBJ2-2; cdr3_aa: CASSLWVRGGLTGELFF
v_call: TRBV7-9; clone_size: once; j_call: TRBJ2-7; cdr3_aa: CASSFRTSEGPSYEQYF
v_call: TRBV7-8; clone_size: -; j_call: TRBJ1-1; cdr3_aa: CASSEAWTEAFF
v_call: TRBV7-9; clone_size: few; j_call: TRBJ1-4; cdr3_aa: CASSLARLGEKLFF
v_call: TRBV6-5; clone_size: once; j_call: TRBJ2-3; cdr3_aa: CASAGGRAGDTQYF
v_call: TRBV7-9; clone_size: -; j_call: TRBJ2-7; cdr3_aa: CASSSRGTYEQYF
v_call: TRBV28; clone_size: -; j_call: TRBJ1-1; cdr3_aa: CASSLFRGRMNTEAFF
v_call: TRBV18; clone_size: -; j_call: TRBJ2-2; cdr3_aa: CASSPVLGGNTGELFF
v_call: TRBV27; clone_size: -; j_call: TRBJ1-2; cdr3_aa: CASSQWGSNYGYTF
v_call: TRBV5-4; clone_size: -; j_call: TRBJ2-3; cdr3_aa: CASSLAGREYTDTQYF
v_call: TRBV28; clone_size: -; j_call: TRBJ2-7; cdr3_aa: CASSPWTGGYEQYF
v_call: TRBV9; clone_size: -; j_call: TRBJ2-1; cdr3_aa: CASSVVASGRLASEQFF
v_call: TRBV7-8; clone_size: -; j_call: TRBJ1-2; cdr3_aa: CASSQATDGYYGYTF
v_call: TRBV27; clone_size: -; j_call: TRBJ2-5; cdr3_aa: CASSQASGNGETQYF
v_call: TRBV5-4; clone_size: -; j_call: TRBJ2-7; cdr3_aa: CASSFGLASYEQYF
v_call: TRBV5-4; clone_size: -; j_call: TRBJ2-2; cdr3_aa: CASSLGSTGTGELFF
v_call: TRBV5-4; clone_size: -; j_call: TRBJ2-7; cdr3_aa: CASSLRNRAGEQYF
v_call: TRBV5-8; clone_size: -; j_call: TRBJ2-7; cdr3_aa: CASSQPRETYEQYF